This TCR beta chain was profiled in a study of blood T cell repertoires in COVID-19. Overall study: Acute-phase and convalescent COVID-19 samples originated in the United States, Italy and Spain. The cDNA or gDNA used as material had been derived from T cells, B-cell-depleted T cells, or PBMCs.

The CDR3 has 13 residues. J was trimmed by 4 bases and V by 6 bases; bases with no gene match: 5. Germline V CDR1 and CDR2: MNHEY, SVGAGI. Source study methods: The assay estimated nucleated cells by amplifying reference gene primers. TCRdb keeps only in-frame clones here, not all; method: immunoSEQ multiplex PCR. V and J calls and clone size are as listed in that table; D and trimming were resolved from the DNA. The sample records fewer than 90,000 clones, about 96% being singletons. V usage is TRBV6-5 and J usage is TRBJ1-2, with 7 bases identical to TRBD1. The origin of this receptor is a human donor with active COVID-19. The donor label of this sample is uncertain. The sequencing input was peripheral blood. In nucleotides, the CDR3 is TGTGCCAGCAGATCACAGGGGTCCTATGGCTACACCTTC. It codes for CASRSQGSYGYTF.